The clone carrying this TCR beta chain appeared a few times. What it binds is unknown. Trimming took 1 base from V and 8 from J, leaving 16 bases between them. This CDR3 spans 16 amino acids. Germline V lookup: CDR1 SGHRS, CDR2 YFSETQ. The data originate from a study of T-cell memory formation after mild COVID-19. Points from the study as a whole: CM and EM subsets held most contracting CD4+ clones; EMRA held CD8+ ones.

TCRdb re-called the 5' RACE reads with MiXCR, one entry per CDR3 protein. The sample contains about 400,000 distinct CDR3 sequences, 15% to 20% of which appear only once. The chain has TRBV5-1 and TRBJ1-6; maybe TRBD1 (5 bases). Material: PBMCs or a T cell subset sorted from them (not recorded which). This clonotype was sampled from a man aged 18 to 29 who had mild COVID-19 (a few samples of this study predate the infection). Cell type and time point are not known. CDR3 in amino acids: CASSLRLAGTDSPLHF. In DNA form, the CDR3 reads TGCGCCAGCAGCTTGCGATTAGCGGGGACGGATTCACCCCTCCACTTT.